This T cell receptor beta chain was sequenced for a study of cytomegalovirus exposure and HLA in healthy donors. Study conclusions and caveats: Later analysis associated a missense DCLRE1C variant with TCR beta V- and J-gene trimming. HLA restriction was apparent for most CMV-associated TCR beta chains in a later analysis.

The donors were healthy bone marrow donors. PCR primers comprised 60 Vbeta and 13 Jbeta primers. The data were produced by immunoSEQ multiplex PCR, yet TCRdb's version contains in-frame clones alone and is incomplete. Altogether around 300,000 clones are present, around 65% being singletons, with the ten largest covering approximately 2.1%. As regards this clone: No antigen is known for it.

Trimming took 4 bases from V and 2 from J, leaving 5 bases between them. The V gene's germline CDR1 is SGHRS and CDR2 YFSETQ. This CDR3 comprises 12 residues. The receptor comes from a female donor in good health and CMV-seronegative. Sequencing was done on a sample of PBMCs. This chain uses TRBV5-1 with TRBJ2-3, with D unclear. CDR3 sequence: CASSVSTDTQYF. Written as DNA, the CDR3 is TGCGCCAGCAGCGTCTCCACAGATACGCAGTATTTT.